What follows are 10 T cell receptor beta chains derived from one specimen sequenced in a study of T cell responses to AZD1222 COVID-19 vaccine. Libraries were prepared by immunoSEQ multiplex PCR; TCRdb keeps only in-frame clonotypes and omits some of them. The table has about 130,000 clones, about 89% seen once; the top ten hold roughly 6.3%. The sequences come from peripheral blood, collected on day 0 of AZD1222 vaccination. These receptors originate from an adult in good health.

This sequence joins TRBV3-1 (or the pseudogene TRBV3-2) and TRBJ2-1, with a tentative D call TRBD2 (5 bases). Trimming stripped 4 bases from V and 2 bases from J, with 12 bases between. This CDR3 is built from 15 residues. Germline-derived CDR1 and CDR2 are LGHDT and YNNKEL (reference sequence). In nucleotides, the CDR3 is TGTGCCAGCAGCCTGGACTTTTCGACCTACAATGAGCAGTTCTTC. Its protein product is CASSLDFSTYNEQFF.

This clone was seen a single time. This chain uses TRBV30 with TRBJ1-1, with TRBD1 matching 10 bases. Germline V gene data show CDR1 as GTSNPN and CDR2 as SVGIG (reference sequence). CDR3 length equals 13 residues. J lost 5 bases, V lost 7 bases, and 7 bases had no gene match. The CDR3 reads CAFGQGGGTEAFF. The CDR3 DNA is TGTGCCTTCGGACAGGGGGGAGGGACTGAAGCTTTCTTT.

CDR3 bases: TGTGCCAGCAGCGTAGGTGGTGACATCTATGGCTACACCTTC. Translated, it gives CASSVGGDIYGYTF. The chain uses TRBV9 and TRBJ1-2; D ambiguous. V shed 0 bases and J shed 4 bases, with 10 bases lying between them. This CDR3 is built from 14 residues. Germline CDR1 SGDLS, CDR2 YYNGEE.

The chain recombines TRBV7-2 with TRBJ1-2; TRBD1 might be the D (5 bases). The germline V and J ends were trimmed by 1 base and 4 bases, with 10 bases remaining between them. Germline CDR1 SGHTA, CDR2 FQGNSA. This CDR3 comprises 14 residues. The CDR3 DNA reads TGTGCCAGCAGCTTAGATTCGGGGGGCTATGGCTACACCTTC. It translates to CASSLDSGGYGYTF.

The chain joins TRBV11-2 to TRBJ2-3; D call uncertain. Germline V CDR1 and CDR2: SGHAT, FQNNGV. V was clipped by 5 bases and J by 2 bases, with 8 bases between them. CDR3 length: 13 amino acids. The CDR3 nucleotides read TGTGCCAGCAGCCCCTCCCCCACAGATACGCAGTATTTT. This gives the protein CASSPSPTDTQYF.

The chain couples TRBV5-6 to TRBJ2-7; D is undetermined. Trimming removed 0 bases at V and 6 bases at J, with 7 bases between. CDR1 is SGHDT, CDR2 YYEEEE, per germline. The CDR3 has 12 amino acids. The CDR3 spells CASSLVPFEQYF. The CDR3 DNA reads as TGTGCCAGCAGCTTGGTCCCGTTCGAGCAGTACTTC.

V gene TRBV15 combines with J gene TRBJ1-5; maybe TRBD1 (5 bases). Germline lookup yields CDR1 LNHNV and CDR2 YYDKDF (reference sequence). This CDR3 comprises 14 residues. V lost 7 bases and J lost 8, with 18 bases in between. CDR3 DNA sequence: TGTGCCACCAATCAGGGAAACTCCGCGGAGCCCCAGCATTTT. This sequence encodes CATNQGNSAEPQHF.

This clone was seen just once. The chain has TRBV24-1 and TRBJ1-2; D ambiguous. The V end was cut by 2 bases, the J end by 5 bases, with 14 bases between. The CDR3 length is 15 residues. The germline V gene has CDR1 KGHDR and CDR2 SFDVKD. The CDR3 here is CATSDSIGFGYGYTF. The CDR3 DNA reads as TGTGCCACCAGTGATTCCATTGGTTTCGGGTATGGCTACACCTTC.

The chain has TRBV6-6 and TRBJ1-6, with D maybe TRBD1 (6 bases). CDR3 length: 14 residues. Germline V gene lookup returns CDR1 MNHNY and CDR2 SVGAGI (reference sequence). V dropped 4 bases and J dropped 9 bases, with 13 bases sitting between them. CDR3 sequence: CASSSGDSGSPLHF. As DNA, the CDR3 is TGTGCCAGCAGTTCAGGGGATTCGGGTTCACCCCTCCACTTT.

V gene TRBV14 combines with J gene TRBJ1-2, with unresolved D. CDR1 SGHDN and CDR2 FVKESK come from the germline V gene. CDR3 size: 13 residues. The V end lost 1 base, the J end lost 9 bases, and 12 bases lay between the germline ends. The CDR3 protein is CASSQGAANRYTF. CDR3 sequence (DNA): TGTGCCAGCAGCCAAGGGGCAGCCAACCGCTACACCTTC.